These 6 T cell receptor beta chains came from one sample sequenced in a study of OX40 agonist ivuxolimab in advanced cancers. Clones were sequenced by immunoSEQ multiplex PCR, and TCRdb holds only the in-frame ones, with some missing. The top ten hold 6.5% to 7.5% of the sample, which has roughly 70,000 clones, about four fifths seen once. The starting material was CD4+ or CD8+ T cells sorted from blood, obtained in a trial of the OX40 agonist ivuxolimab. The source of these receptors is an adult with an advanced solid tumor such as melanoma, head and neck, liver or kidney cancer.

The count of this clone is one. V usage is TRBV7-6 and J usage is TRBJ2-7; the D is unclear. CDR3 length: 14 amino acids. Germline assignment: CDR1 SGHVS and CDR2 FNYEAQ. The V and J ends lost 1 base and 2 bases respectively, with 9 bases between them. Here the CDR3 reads CASSLGEWTYEQYF. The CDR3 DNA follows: TGTGCCAGCAGCTTAGGAGAGTGGACCTACGAGCAGTACTTC. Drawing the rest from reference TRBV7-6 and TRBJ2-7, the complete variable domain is GAGVSQSPRYKVTKRGQDVALRCDPISGHVSLYWYRQALGQGPEFLTYFNYEAQQDKSGLPNDRFSAERPEGSISTLTIQRTEQRDSAMYRCASSLGEWTYEQYFGPGTRLTVT.

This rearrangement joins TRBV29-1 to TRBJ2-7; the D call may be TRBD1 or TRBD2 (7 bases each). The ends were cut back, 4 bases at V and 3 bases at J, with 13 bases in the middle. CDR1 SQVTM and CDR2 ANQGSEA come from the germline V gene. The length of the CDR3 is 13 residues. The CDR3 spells CSVVPGGVYEQYF. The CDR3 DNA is TGCAGCGTTGTGCCAGGGGGGGTCTACGAGCAGTACTTC.

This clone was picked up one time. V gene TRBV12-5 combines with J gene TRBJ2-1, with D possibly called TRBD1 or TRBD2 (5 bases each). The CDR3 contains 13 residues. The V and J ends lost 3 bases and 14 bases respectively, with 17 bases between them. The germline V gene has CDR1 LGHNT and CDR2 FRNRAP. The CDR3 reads CASGFPGRDAEFF. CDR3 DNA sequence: TGTGCTAGTGGTTTCCCCGGACGGGACGCAGAGTTCTTC.

The CDR3 DNA reads as TGTGCCAGCAGTGACGTGGAGGGCACTGAAGCTTTCTTT. Amino acid sequence: CASSDVEGTEAFF. The rearrangement joins TRBV6-4 to TRBJ1-1, with D unclear. This CDR3 is 13 amino acids long. Trimming cost V 2 bases and J 4 bases, with 8 bases left between them. CDR1 is MRHNA and CDR2 is SNTAGT in the germline V gene.

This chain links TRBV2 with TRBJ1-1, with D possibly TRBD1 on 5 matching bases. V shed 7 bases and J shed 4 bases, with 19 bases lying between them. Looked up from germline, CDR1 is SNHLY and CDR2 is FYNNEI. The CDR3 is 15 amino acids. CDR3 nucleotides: TGTGCCAGCACCGAAGGAGGCAGGGCGTCCACTGAAGCTTTCTTT. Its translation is CASTEGGRASTEAFF.

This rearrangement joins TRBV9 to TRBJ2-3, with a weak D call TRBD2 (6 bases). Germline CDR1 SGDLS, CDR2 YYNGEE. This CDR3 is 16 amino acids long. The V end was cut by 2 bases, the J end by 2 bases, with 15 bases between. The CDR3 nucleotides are TGTGCCAGCAGCGTCCAAGCGGGCGCCGCCACAGATACGCAGTATTTT. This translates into CASSVQAGAATDTQYF.